The clone carrying this TCR beta chain was counted only a few times. No antigen is known for it. Investigators reverse transcribed all isolated RNA, so they sequenced expressed TCRB transcripts. Using immunoSEQ multiplex PCR, the repertoire was profiled, and TCRdb retains in-frame clones only, with some absent. The table lists hundreds of thousands of clones, around 30% of them singletons, with almost 0.065% in the top ten. Staining for CD45RO/CCR7/CD25/CD127/CD95/CD27 allowed sorting of CD4+ naive, central memory, regulatory and stem cell-like memory cells. The purity of all sorted populations exceeded 98%. This record belongs to a study of beta chain features in type 1 diabetes. Overall study results and limits: Within patients, naive, central memory and Treg TCRB repertoires seemed more similar than within healthy donors. PCR might pick shorter templates more often, in the same way for patients and controls.

Germline assignment: CDR1 SNHLY and CDR2 FYNNEI. The length of the CDR3 is 15 residues. V shed 7 bases, J shed 5 bases, and the junction held 12 bases outside the gene matches. The TCR was taken from a man aged 18 to 29 in good health. Input material: naive CD4+ T cells from blood. The gene calls are TRBV2 and TRBJ2-7; 9 nucleotides line up with TRBD1. As DNA, the CDR3 is TGTGCCAGCAAAGGGCCCGGGACAGGGCCCCACGAGCAGTACTTC. It specifies CASKGPGTGPHEQYF.